Following are 20 T cell receptor beta chains from one sample sequenced in a study of control samples from healthy donors and cancer patients. Sequencing was performed with immunoSEQ multiplex PCR; in TCRdb, only in-frame clones are kept and a portion is missing. The sample shows about 94,000 clones, 90% of them seen only once. The sequenced sample was blood. The receptors come from a woman younger than 30 in good health.

The V and J genes are TRBV3-1 (or the pseudogene TRBV3-2) and TRBJ1-3, with unresolved D. The germline gives CDR1 LGHDT, CDR2 YNNKEL (reference sequence). V lost 3 bases and J lost 2, with 11 bases in between. This CDR3 has 15 residues. CDR3 sequence (DNA): TGTGCCAGCAGCCATAACCCAGGCGCTGGAAACACCATATATTTT. This sequence encodes CASSHNPGAGNTIYF.

The CDR3 DNA follows: TGTGCCAGCTCGCGACAGGGGAGTCAAGAGACCCAGTACTTC. It translates to CASSRQGSQETQYF. The chain is built from TRBV18 and TRBJ2-5, with TRBD1 matching over 8 bases. This CDR3 region has 14 residues. CDR1 and CDR2 (germline): KGHSH, LQKENI. J gave up 2 bases and V 6 bases, and 5 bases lay outside the gene matches.

J is TRBJ1-4 and V is TRBV7-9, with 7 bases aligning to TRBD1. This CDR3 is 13 amino acids long. Per germline, CDR1 SEHNR and CDR2 FQNEAQ (reference sequence). V lost 6 bases, J lost 5 bases, and 3 bases stayed unmatched. CDR3 residues: CASRGGPNEKLFF. The CDR3 coding sequence is TGTGCCAGCAGAGGGGGCCCGAATGAAAAACTGTTTTTT.

This clone has ten or more counts. The chain carries TRBV15 and TRBJ2-7; no clear D gene. The V end was cut by 1 base, the J end by 2 bases, with 12 bases between. The CDR3 sequence is 15 residues long. In germline, CDR1 is LNHNV, CDR2 YYDKDF (reference sequence). Here the CDR3 DNA reads TGTGCCACCAGCAGAGTAATTCGCAGCACCTACGAGCAGTACTTC. This encodes CATSRVIRSTYEQYF. Full variable domain (remainder filled in from reference TRBV15 and TRBJ2-7): DAMVIQNPRYQVTQFGKPVTLSCSQTLNHNVMYWYQQKSSQAPKLLFHYYDKDFNNEADTPDNFQSRRPNTSFCFLDIRSPGLGDTAMYLCATSRVIRSTYEQYFGPGTRLTVT.

This clone came up a few times. The chain is built from TRBV2 and TRBJ2-3, with D perhaps TRBD1 (5 bases). Germline V gives CDR1 SNHLY, CDR2 FYNNEI. The ends were cut back, 3 bases at V and 9 bases at J, with 10 bases in the middle. The CDR3 is 12 amino acids. This chain's CDR3 is CASSDRQLTQYF. The CDR3 bases are TGTGCCAGCAGTGATCGACAGCTGACGCAGTATTTT.

Points on this clone: Additional DNA sequences in this sample encode the identical CDR3. V gene TRBV5-5 combines with J gene TRBJ1-1; the D is unclear. In germline, CDR1 is SGHKS, CDR2 YYEKEE (reference sequence). Between the trimmed V and J ends, which lost 0 bases and 0 bases, there was a span of 6 bases. The CDR3 loop spans 14 amino acids. This CDR3 reads CASSLGRLNTEAFF. The CDR3 DNA follows: TGTGCCAGCAGCTTGGGGAGACTGAACACTGAAGCTTTCTTT.

The rearrangement uses TRBV5-6 and TRBJ1-2; D is possibly TRBD1 (5 bases). CDR1 and CDR2 from the germline V gene are SGHDT and YYEEEE. Trimming cost V 0 bases and J 8 bases, with 11 bases left between them. The CDR3 runs to 13 residues. The CDR3 DNA is TGTGCCAGCAGCTTGGCAGGGCTGGGGGGCTACACCTTC. It codes for CASSLAGLGGYTF.

This chain connects TRBV19 to TRBJ2-7; a weak D match, TRBD2 (5 bases). Germline V gene lookup returns CDR1 LNHDA and CDR2 SQIVND (reference sequence). The CDR3 spans 12 residues. With 10 bases removed from V and 3 bases from J, the gap between germline ends came to 13 bases. The CDR3 DNA follows: TGTGCCACCAGAGGGCTATACTACGAGCAGTACTTC. Translation: CATRGLYYEQYF. The full variable domain, in which reference TRBV19 and TRBJ2-7 provide the parts outside the CDR3, is DGGITQSPKYLFRKEGQNVTLSCEQNLNHDAMYWYRQDPGQGLRLIYYSQIVNDFQKGDIAEGYSVSREKKESFPLTVTSAQKNPTAFYLCATRGLYYEQYFGPGTRLTVT.

This chain joins TRBV9 and TRBJ2-5; a possible D gene is TRBD2 (6 bases). V was clipped by 3 bases and J by 4 bases, with 19 bases between them. The germline gives CDR1 SGDLS, CDR2 YYNGEE. The CDR3 covers 16 residues. The CDR3 sequence is CASSAGLTSPGETQYF. For the CDR3, the DNA is TGTGCCAGCAGCGCGGGACTTACTAGCCCTGGAGAGACCCAGTACTTC.

This clone was seen once. V usage is TRBV19 and J usage is TRBJ2-7; tentatively, D is TRBD2 (6 bases). The V end was cut by 6 bases, the J end by 4 bases, with 10 bases between. The CDR3 covers 12 residues. Per germline, CDR1 LNHDA and CDR2 SQIVND (reference sequence). CDR3 sequence reads: CASSPGGYEQYF. The CDR3 DNA reads TGTGCCAGTAGCCCCGGGGGTTACGAGCAGTACTTC.

The chain combines TRBV6-5 with TRBJ1-2; D perhaps matches TRBD1 (6 bases). The CDR3 runs 15 residues. Trimming stripped 6 bases from V and 8 bases from J, with 22 bases between. Per germline, CDR1 MNHEY and CDR2 SVGAGI. The DNA of the CDR3 is TGTGCCAGCAGCCCCAGACCGACAGGAGGTGAGGGCTACACCTTC. It encodes CASSPRPTGGEGYTF.

The CDR3 is CASTGTGGETQYF. CDR3 nucleotide sequence: TGTGCCAGCACCGGGACAGGGGGAGAGACCCAGTACTTC. The chain uses TRBV19 and TRBJ2-5; 11 nucleotides agree with TRBD1. The CDR3 runs 13 residues. Losses at the gene ends were 9 bases for V and 4 bases for J; bases not matched to a gene: 4. CDR1 and CDR2 from the germline V gene are LNHDA and SQIVND (reference sequence). The variable domain in full, with the rest retrieved from reference TRBV19 and TRBJ2-5, is DGGITQSPKYLFRKEGQNVTLSCEQNLNHDAMYWYRQDPGQGLRLIYYSQIVNDFQKGDIAEGYSVSREKKESFPLTVTSAQKNPTAFYLCASTGTGGETQYFGPGTRLLVL.

The gene calls are TRBV2 and TRBJ1-3; D gene ambiguous. The V gene lost 7 bases and the J gene lost 0 bases, with 10 bases spanning the gap. From germline, CDR1 is SNHLY and CDR2 FYNNEI. This CDR3 is 14 amino acids long. In DNA, the CDR3 is TGTGCCAGCAAAAGGAGAGGCTCTGGAAACACCATATATTTT. Its protein product is CASKRRGSGNTIYF.

V gene TRBV13 combines with J gene TRBJ1-1; D call uncertain. The CDR3 spans 13 residues. Trimming left V 5 bases short and J 1 base short, with 8 bases between. The germline V gene encodes CDR1 PRHDT and CDR2 FYEKMQ (reference sequence). CDR3 sequence (DNA): TGTGCCAGCAGCCCCCGACAGAACACTGAAGCTTTCTTT. It encodes CASSPRQNTEAFF.

The CDR3 is CSASPTGTGGHYEQYF. The CDR3 DNA reads TGCAGTGCTAGTCCAACCGGGACAGGGGGACACTACGAGCAGTACTTC. The chain joins TRBV20-1 to TRBJ2-7, with TRBD1 matching 11 bases. CDR1 is DFQATT and CDR2 is SNEGSKA in the germline V gene (reference sequence). V was clipped by 3 bases and J by 3 bases; unmatched bases: 10. The CDR3 runs 16 residues.

This CDR3 reads CGMEGNYGYTF. DNA for the CDR3: TGTGGGATGGAAGGTAACTATGGCTACACCTTC. The genes are TRBV9 and TRBJ1-2; D unclear. There are 11 residues in the CDR3. Germline values: CDR1 SGDLS, CDR2 YYNGEE.

This chain uses TRBV28 with TRBJ1-1, with TRBD1 identical over 8 bases. Trimming removed 3 bases from V and 2 bases from J; junction bases left unmatched: 2. The germline gives CDR1 MDHEN, CDR2 SYDVKM. The CDR3 is 14 residues long. The CDR3 here is CASSLDRVNTEAFF. The DNA for the CDR3 is TGTGCCAGCAGTTTGGACAGGGTAAACACTGAAGCTTTCTTT.

This rearrangement joins TRBV9 to TRBJ1-3, with TRBD1 identical over 9 bases. J was trimmed by 0 bases and V by 0 bases; bases with no gene match: 7. The CDR3 covers 18 residues. Germline V gene sequence: CDR1 SGDLS, CDR2 YYNGEE. Here the CDR3 reads CASSVAVETGGSGNTIYF. In nucleotides, the CDR3 is TGTGCCAGCAGCGTAGCGGTGGAGACAGGGGGCTCTGGAAACACCATATATTTT.

In its sample, this clone was seen a few times. The rearrangement joins TRBV10-3 to TRBJ1-1; a possible D gene is TRBD1 (5 bases). The V gene lost 0 bases and the J gene lost 7 bases, with 12 bases spanning the gap. CDR1 is ENHRY and CDR2 is SYGVKD in the germline V gene. The CDR3 is 14 residues long. The CDR3 spells CAISESGGAGEAFF. CDR3 in DNA: TGTGCCATCAGTGAGTCAGGTGGGGCTGGTGAAGCTTTCTTT.

This rearrangement joins TRBV9 to TRBJ1-2; 11 positions agree with TRBD1. The CDR3 length is 15 residues. Germline CDR1 reads SGDLS; CDR2 reads YYNGEE. V shed 2 bases and J 7 bases; nucleotides not matched to a gene: 7. CDR3 residues: CASSVGQGGISGYTF. The CDR3 bases are TGTGCCAGCAGCGTGGGACAGGGGGGGATTTCTGGCTACACCTTC.